The rows below give T cell receptor beta chains drawn from one sample of a study of T cell responses to AZD1222 COVID-19 vaccine. TCRdb's table, derived via immunoSEQ multiplex PCR, lists solely in-frame clones and lacks some. This sample has some 74,000 clones, with roughly 85% found just once. This specimen was peripheral blood, taken 28 days after the second AZD1222 dose. The source is an adult who received the AZD1222 COVID-19 vaccine. Each CDR3 is given with its conserved first and last residue. D genes are given only for firm matches. Only some rows state a clone size, as once, few, many or a class for expanded clones.

j_call: TRBJ1-6; d_call: NA; v_call: TRBV2; clone_size: NA; cdr3_aa: CASSEVGILSPLHF; cdr3_nt: TGTGCCAGCAGTGAAGTGGGCATACTTTCACCCCTCCACTTT
j_call: TRBJ1-4; d_call: NA; v_call: TRBV5-6; clone_size: NA; cdr3_aa: CASSLLQGSGEKLFF; cdr3_nt: TGTGCCAGCAGCTTACTACAGGGAAGCGGTGAAAAACTGTTTTTT
j_call: TRBJ1-1; d_call: TRBD1; v_call: TRBV4-1; clone_size: NA; cdr3_aa: CASSTGQGLNTEAFF; cdr3_nt: TGCGCCAGCAGCACTGGACAGGGGCTTAACACTGAAGCTTTCTTT
j_call: TRBJ1-1; d_call: NA; v_call: TRBV6-1; clone_size: once; cdr3_aa: CASSEGPGRGNTEAFF; cdr3_nt: TGTGCCAGCAGTGAGGGTCCGGGCAGGGGGAACACTGAAGCTTTCTTT
j_call: TRBJ2-5; d_call: NA; v_call: TRBV6-5; clone_size: NA; cdr3_aa: CASSYSRAETQYF; cdr3_nt: TGTGCCAGCAGTTACTCGAGGGCGGAGACCCAGTACTTC
j_call: TRBJ1-1; d_call: NA; v_call: TRBV10-2; clone_size: NA; cdr3_aa: CASSMTASSEAFF; cdr3_nt: TGCGCCAGCAGTATGACTGCTAGCTCTGAAGCTTTCTTT
j_call: TRBJ1-2; d_call: NA; v_call: TRBV7-9; clone_size: NA; cdr3_aa: CASSLAGQDGYTF; cdr3_nt: TGTGCCAGCAGCTTAGCTGGGCAAGATGGCTACACCTTC
j_call: TRBJ1-1; d_call: NA; v_call: TRBV19; clone_size: NA; cdr3_aa: CASAGHLNTEAFF; cdr3_nt: TGTGCCAGCGCCGGACACCTGAACACTGAAGCTTTCTTT
j_call: TRBJ2-5; d_call: TRBD1; v_call: TRBV18; clone_size: once; cdr3_aa: CASSLTGSGPQETQYF; cdr3_nt: TGTGCCAGCTCATTGACAGGGTCGGGGCCTCAAGAGACCCAGTACTTC
j_call: TRBJ1-2; d_call: NA; v_call: TRBV12-3/TRBV12-4; clone_size: NA; cdr3_aa: CASSLSAVMSYTF; cdr3_nt: TGTGCCAGCAGTTTATCGGCAGTGATGAGCTACACCTTC
j_call: TRBJ1-6; d_call: NA; v_call: TRBV10-3; clone_size: NA; cdr3_aa: CAIRDDAYNSPLHF; cdr3_nt: TGTGCCATCAGAGACGACGCGTATAATTCACCCCTCCACTTT
j_call: TRBJ2-5; d_call: NA; v_call: TRBV11-2; clone_size: once; cdr3_aa: CASSPRSFGETQYF; cdr3_nt: TGTGCCAGCAGCCCCCGGAGTTTCGGAGAGACCCAGTACTTC
j_call: TRBJ1-5; d_call: NA; v_call: TRBV19; clone_size: NA; cdr3_aa: CASSIYGHSGNQPQHF; cdr3_nt: TGTGCCAGTAGTATTTATGGACACTCTGGCAATCAGCCCCAGCATTTT